This record looks at one T cell receptor (beta chain) sequence and its context. Trimming took off 0 bases at V and 2 bases at J, with 10 bases between the two ends. Germline-derived CDR1 and CDR2 are SGDLS and YYNGEE. This CDR3 spans 15 amino acids. Data came from immunoSEQ multiplex PCR; TCRdb stores just in-frame clones and leaves some out. The sample consists of about 260,000 clones, roughly 89% of them appearing once. These data are taken from a study of blood T cell repertoires in COVID-19. The overall study: Samples representing acute and convalescent COVID-19 were sourced from the United States, Italy and Spain. Nucleic acid was either cDNA or gDNA, and it came from T cells, B-cell-depleted T cells, or PBMCs.

This sequence was found in a middle-aged woman who had recovered from COVID-19. The sequenced material came from peripheral blood. The chain has TRBV9 and TRBJ2-3; perhaps TRBD2 as D (6 bases). CDR3 nucleotide sequence: TGTGCCAGCAGCGTAGCGGAGCGGGCCACAGATACGCAGTATTTT. Protein product: CASSVAERATDTQYF.